These 15 T cell receptor beta chains share one sample of origin, sequenced in a study of control samples from healthy donors and cancer patients. Generated by immunoSEQ multiplex PCR, the TCRdb table keeps only in-frame clones and is missing some. The table shows some 150,000 clones, with just under 95% occurring only once. The source material was PBMCs. Source of these receptors: a man aged 60-69 years with colorectal cancer.

The chain employs TRBV6-1 and TRBJ2-7, with 13 bases identical to TRBD2. Unmatched junction bases numbered 0, after V lost 1 base and J lost 3 bases. The CDR3 runs to 15 residues. The germline V gene encodes CDR1 MNHNS and CDR2 SASEGT. The CDR3 loop is CASSEGLAGGYEQYF. For the CDR3, the DNA is TGTGCCAGCAGTGAAGGACTAGCGGGGGGCTACGAGCAGTACTTC.

V gene TRBV7-2 combines with J gene TRBJ2-7, with 9 bases lining up with TRBD2. The CDR3 extends over 14 amino acids. Germline lookup yields CDR1 SGHTA and CDR2 FQGNSA. V shed 2 bases and J 2 bases; nucleotides not matched to a gene: 1. CDR3 sequence: CASSLSGGTYEQYF. The CDR3 region has the DNA TGTGCCAGCAGCTTAAGCGGGGGGACCTACGAGCAGTACTTC.

This sequence joins TRBV10-2 and TRBJ2-7, with 12 bases fitting TRBD1. The length of the CDR3 is 13 residues. The V segment lost 8 bases and the J segment 9 bases; nucleotides outside the gene matches: 8. Germline V gene data show CDR1 as WSHSY and CDR2 as SAAADI. CDR3 residues: CASSGGQGASQYF. The CDR3 DNA sequence: TGCGCCAGCTCGGGGGGACAGGGGGCATCGCAGTACTTC.

The chain has TRBV2 and TRBJ1-5; D is unclear. This CDR3 contains 16 residues. Trimming took 6 bases from V and 0 from J, leaving 15 bases between them. CDR1 is SNHLY and CDR2 is FYNNEI in the germline V gene. Here the CDR3 reads CASRADVIYSNQPQHF. CDR3 coding DNA: TGTGCCAGCAGGGCGGATGTTATCTATAGCAATCAGCCCCAGCATTTT.

The genes are TRBV18 and TRBJ2-7; 7 positions match TRBD1. From germline, CDR1 is KGHSH and CDR2 LQKENI. The junction had 2 bases not matched to a gene; V was cut back by 1 base and J by 2 bases. The CDR3 extends over 14 amino acids. For the CDR3, the DNA is TGTGCCAGCTCACCACGACAGGGTACCTACGAGCAGTACTTC. Amino acid sequence: CASSPRQGTYEQYF.

This chain links TRBV19 with TRBJ1-5; tentatively, D is TRBD1 (6 bases). There are 15 residues in the CDR3. In germline, CDR1 is LNHDA, CDR2 SQIVND (reference sequence). Trimming removed 2 bases at V and 1 base at J, with 9 bases between. CDR3 protein: CASSITGASNQPQHF. The CDR3 DNA follows: TGTGCCAGTAGTATAACGGGGGCGAGCAATCAGCCCCAGCATTTT.

This chain links TRBV5-1 with TRBJ1-6, with no clear D. Trimming took 4 bases from V and 8 from J, leaving 13 bases between them. Germline-derived CDR1 and CDR2 are SGHRS and YFSETQ. The CDR3 consists of 14 residues. CDR3 residues: CASSPNNGDSPLHF. The CDR3 nucleotides read TGCGCCAGCAGCCCGAATAACGGGGATTCACCCCTCCACTTT.

The sample holds a few counts of this clone. The chain is built from TRBV6-1 and TRBJ2-7, with 8 bases lining up with TRBD1. The V and J ends lost 0 bases and 4 bases, in that order; junction bases with no gene match: 5. The CDR3 spans 15 residues. CDR1 and CDR2 from the germline V gene are MNHNS and SASEGT. The CDR3 DNA follows: TGTGCCAGCAGTGAAGCGTGGACAGGGTGGTACGAGCAGTACTTC. Protein sequence: CASSEAWTGWYEQYF.

V usage is TRBV12-3 or TRBV12-4 and J usage is TRBJ2-2, with a tentative D call TRBD1 (6 bases). Trimming took off 8 bases at V and 3 bases at J, with 7 bases between the two ends. The CDR3 extends over 12 amino acids. CDR3 nucleotides: TGTGCCAGCGAGGGGGACACCGGGGAGCTGTTTTTT. The encoded protein is CASEGDTGELFF.

This chain connects TRBV18 to TRBJ1-3, with TRBD1 as a possible D gene (5 bases). Germline V gene sequence: CDR1 KGHSH, CDR2 LQKENI. V was pared by 2 bases and J by 4 bases, with 12 bases between. The CDR3 totals 15 residues. The CDR3 sequence: CASSPKVGGGNTIYF. CDR3 nucleotide sequence: TGTGCCAGCTCACCAAAAGTCGGGGGAGGAAACACCATATATTTT.

The chain carries TRBV2 and TRBJ1-2; D ambiguous. The V end lost 4 bases, the J end lost 4 bases, and 13 bases lay between the germline ends. CDR1 and CDR2 (germline): SNHLY, FYNNEI. The CDR3 totals 14 residues. In DNA, the CDR3 is TGTGCCAGCAGTGTCCGCCCGCCGGGCTATGGCTACACCTTC. Protein: CASSVRPPGYGYTF.

The J gene is TRBJ2-2, the V gene TRBV7-2, with TRBD1 matching 8 bases. The germline V gene encodes CDR1 SGHTA and CDR2 FQGNSA. With V trimmed by 2 bases and J by 4 bases, 6 bases remained unmatched. The CDR3 is 16 residues long. CDR3 bases: TGTGCCAGCAGCTTAATGGGGACAGGTAGCACCGGGGAGCTGTTTTTT. Its protein is CASSLMGTGSTGELFF.

The chain joins TRBV21-1 to TRBJ2-6. TRBV21-1 is described as a pseudogene. CDR3 length: 21 amino acids. CDR3 protein: CASSKAIFDRTNFSGANVLTF. CDR3 bases: TGTGCCAGCAGCAAAGCGATATTTGACAGGACTAATTTTTCTGGGGCCAACGTCCTGACTTTC.

The CDR3 loop is CASSEVVRVSTDTQYF. CDR3 DNA: TGTGCCAGCAGTGAAGTCGTCAGGGTGAGCACAGATACGCAGTATTTT. The gene calls are TRBV6-1 and TRBJ2-3, with D possibly TRBD1 on 5 matching bases. The germline CDR1 and CDR2 sequences are MNHNS and SASEGT. V shed 1 base and J shed 0 bases, with 11 bases lying between them. The CDR3 contains 16 residues.

The V gene is TRBV7-9, the J gene TRBJ2-5, with no clear D. CDR3 length: 14 residues. Trimming pared 2 bases from V and 1 base from J, leaving 8 bases between. Germline V CDR1 and CDR2: SEHNR, FQNEAQ (reference sequence). CDR3 sequence reads: CASSLPQPQETQYF. The CDR3 DNA reads TGTGCCAGCAGCTTACCCCAGCCCCAAGAGACCCAGTACTTC.